This TCR beta chain originates from a study of CDR3 diversity in severe acne. Germline V CDR1 and CDR2: SGHTA, FQGTGA. Trimming pared 5 bases from V and 2 bases from J, leaving 8 bases between. The CDR3 is 13 amino acids. The table lists this clonotype with many counts. TCRdb independently ran MiXCR on the PCR reads; one entry per CDR3 protein. This table holds about 100,000 distinct CDR3 sequences, roughly 51% found once. The chain links TRBV7-3 to TRBJ2-3, with unresolved D. The specimen was blood. The clonotype was recovered from a male donor with acne. The CDR3 loop reads CASSLSHTDTQYF. In DNA, the CDR3 is TGTGCCAGCAGCCTTTCTCACACAGATACGCAGTATTTT.